The 29 T cell receptor beta chains presented below share a single source sample, sequenced in a study of cytomegalovirus exposure and HLA in healthy donors. The PCR contained 60 Vbeta and 13 Jbeta primers. Libraries were prepared by immunoSEQ multiplex PCR; TCRdb keeps only in-frame clonotypes and omits some of them. The sample lists about 160,000 clones, about 77% seen once, with about a tenth in the top ten. The sample was PBMCs. The receptors come from a man aged 18 to 30 in good health and CMV-seropositive.

This clone was found a few times. This chain uses TRBV15 with TRBJ2-5; D gene ambiguous. The germline CDR1 and CDR2 sequences are LNHNV and YYDKDF (reference sequence). V dropped 8 bases and J dropped 6 bases, with 4 bases sitting between them. This CDR3 is 9 amino acids long. In DNA, the CDR3 is TGTGCCACCGGCCAGACCCAGTACTTC. This translates into CATGQTQYF.

The chain employs TRBV9 and TRBJ2-6, with TRBD2 matching over 7 bases. Germline V gene lookup returns CDR1 SGDLS and CDR2 YYNGEE. Trimming at V came to 8 bases and at J to 2 bases, leaving 4 bases not matched to a gene. The CDR3 length is 14 residues. CDR3 sequence (DNA): TGTGCCAGTGGGGGAGGGGCTGGGGCCAACGTCCTGACTTTC. Its translation: CASGGGAGANVLTF.

V usage is TRBV19 and J usage is TRBJ2-1, with D tentatively TRBD1 (5 bases). Trimming cost V 3 bases and J 6 bases, with 12 bases left between them. This CDR3 is 14 amino acids long. Germline-derived CDR1 and CDR2 are LNHDA and SQIVND (reference sequence). CDR3: CASSIRDSSNEQFF. CDR3 DNA sequence: TGTGCCAGTAGTATTCGAGACAGCTCCAATGAGCAGTTCTTC. The full variable domain, in which reference TRBV19 and TRBJ2-1 provide the parts outside the CDR3, is DGGITQSPKYLFRKEGQNVTLSCEQNLNHDAMYWYRQDPGQGLRLIYYSQIVNDFQKGDIAEGYSVSREKKESFPLTVTSAQKNPTAFYLCASSIRDSSNEQFFGPGTRLTVL.

This chain connects TRBV4-2 to TRBJ2-1; 7 bases agree with TRBD2. The V segment lost 0 bases and the J segment 5 bases; nucleotides outside the gene matches: 13. The CDR3 has 18 amino acids. The germline CDR1 and CDR2 sequences are LGHNA and YNFKEQ. CDR3 DNA sequence: TGTGCCAGCAGCCAAGATGGACTAGTAAGTGGATGGGACAATGAGCAGTTCTTC. Translated: CASSQDGLVSGWDNEQFF.

This chain uses TRBV28 with TRBJ2-7, with 8 bases aligning to TRBD2. Trimming cost V 9 bases and J 4 bases; bases outside gene matches: 11. The CDR3 totals 14 residues. Germline CDR1 MDHEN, CDR2 SYDVKM. CDR3: CASGGAGETYEQYF. DNA of the CDR3: TGTGCCAGTGGGGGAGCGGGAGAAACATACGAGCAGTACTTC.

In this sample, this clone turned up once. The rearrangement joins TRBV5-1 to TRBJ1-6, with D hard to call. Deletions cut 0 bases from V and 7 bases from J, with 11 bases between. The CDR3 consists of 15 residues. The V gene's germline CDR1 is SGHRS and CDR2 YFSETQ. CDR3 sequence: CASSLAEFRNSPLHF. CDR3 DNA: TGCGCCAGCAGCTTGGCCGAATTTCGGAATTCACCCCTCCACTTT.

The chain employs TRBV4-3 and TRBJ2-5; 9 bases map to TRBD2. This CDR3 contains 18 residues. Germline V lookup: CDR1 LGHNA, CDR2 YSLEER. V was clipped by 3 bases and J by 7 bases; unmatched bases: 18. CDR3 coding DNA: TGCGCCAGCAGCCATACGACTACGCGGGAGGGTCTTTTTCGGACCCAGTACTTC. Translated, it gives CASSHTTTREGLFRTQYF.

The gene calls are TRBV9 and TRBJ1-4, with 7 bases identical to TRBD1. Germline CDR1 reads SGDLS; CDR2 reads YYNGEE. V was clipped by 3 bases and J by 0 bases; unmatched bases: 17. The CDR3 runs to 20 residues. This chain's CDR3 is CASSGKDRARILATNEKLFF. The CDR3 DNA follows: TGTGCCAGCAGCGGGAAAGACAGGGCACGAATTCTTGCAACTAATGAAAAACTGTTTTTT.

This clone was seen more than once but under ten times. J is TRBJ2-5 and V is TRBV30; TRBD1 aligns across 7 bases. This CDR3 region has 13 residues. CDR1 is GTSNPN, CDR2 SVGIG, per germline (reference sequence). The ends lost 3 bases at V and 3 bases at J; junction bases unmatched: 4. The CDR3 loop is CAWRPTGKETQYF. The CDR3 DNA follows: TGTGCCTGGAGACCGACAGGGAAAGAGACCCAGTACTTC.

The chain has TRBV5-1 and TRBJ2-5; a weak D match, TRBD2 (6 bases). The DNA end is a closer match to TRBJ2-7, so the J assignment may be wrong. This CDR3 has 14 amino acids. CDR1 SGHRS and CDR2 YFSETQ come from the germline V gene. CDR3 sequence: CASSLMEGAYEQYF. The CDR3 region has the DNA TGCGCCAGCAGCTTGATGGAGGGCGCCTACGAGCAGTACTTC.

The J gene is TRBJ2-2, the V gene TRBV29-1; 10 nucleotides agree with TRBD1. The V gene's germline CDR1 is SQVTM and CDR2 ANQGSEA. The V segment lost 7 bases and the J segment 6 bases; nucleotides outside the gene matches: 11. CDR3 length equals 15 residues. The DNA of the CDR3 is TGCAGCGGATGGGGGGGACAGGGGCTTGCCGGGGAGCTGTTTTTT. Translating it yields CSGWGGQGLAGELFF.

CDR3 nucleotides: TGTGCCTGGAGTGTGCCAGGGGGCTACGAGCAGTACTTC. This sequence encodes CAWSVPGGYEQYF. This rearrangement joins TRBV30 to TRBJ2-7, with 7 bases identical to TRBD1. The ends lost 0 bases at V and 3 bases at J; junction bases unmatched: 2. Germline CDR1 and CDR2: GTSNPN and SVGIG (reference sequence). This CDR3 comprises 13 residues.

The chain joins TRBV9 to TRBJ2-2; 13 bases fit TRBD2. V trimming: 3 bases; J trimming: 5 bases; junction bases outside the gene matches: 4. Per the germline V gene, CDR1 is SGDLS and CDR2 is YYNGEE. This CDR3 region has 16 residues. The CDR3 here is CASSAELAGGTGELFF. The CDR3 bases are TGTGCCAGCAGCGCCGAACTAGCGGGAGGGACCGGGGAGCTGTTTTTT.

This clone has just one count. The chain links TRBV7-9 to TRBJ2-1, with D tentatively TRBD2 (6 bases). The CDR3 runs 16 residues. The germline V gene encodes CDR1 SEHNR and CDR2 FQNEAQ (reference sequence). V was trimmed by 2 bases and J by 7 bases, leaving 18 bases between them. The CDR3 region is CASSLTRENGRNEQFF. Written as DNA, the CDR3 is TGTGCCAGCAGCTTAACCCGGGAGAATGGTAGGAATGAGCAGTTCTTC.

The chain carries TRBV4-1 and TRBJ1-4; a weak D match, TRBD1 (5 bases). Germline V gives CDR1 MGHRA, CDR2 YSYEKL. Trimming stripped 2 bases from V and 10 bases from J, with 17 bases between. The CDR3 loop spans 15 amino acids. CDR3 bases: TGCGCCAGCAGCCAACTACAGGAAATAGGCCGAAAACTGTTTTTT. Its protein is CASSQLQEIGRKLFF.

The chain couples TRBV4-1 to TRBJ2-1, with 7 bases matching TRBD2. V lost 4 bases and J lost 6; bases outside the gene matches: 6. The CDR3 spans 14 residues. Germline V CDR1 and CDR2: MGHRA, YSYEKL. Here the CDR3 reads CASSPRTGGNEQFF. The CDR3 DNA sequence: TGCGCCAGCAGCCCAAGGACGGGAGGCAATGAGCAGTTCTTC.

This clone showed up just a few times. The chain joins TRBV2 to TRBJ1-1, with 11 bases matching TRBD1. The CDR3 runs 15 residues. J gave up 5 bases and V 6 bases, and 8 bases lay outside the gene matches. Germline CDR1 is SNHLY and CDR2 is FYNNEI. The CDR3 DNA reads as TGTGCCAGCAGCCGGACAGGGGGCGTTGGGACTGAAGCTTTCTTT. Encoded protein: CASSRTGGVGTEAFF. Drawing the rest from reference TRBV2 and TRBJ1-1, the complete variable domain is EPEVTQTPSHQVTQMGQEVILRCVPISNHLYFYWYRQILGQKVEFLVSFYNNEISEKSEIFDDQFSVERPDGSNFTLKIRSTKLEDSAMYFCASSRTGGVGTEAFFGQGTRLTVV.

The chain links TRBV6-5 to TRBJ2-2, with D tentatively TRBD2 (7 bases). Germline CDR1 reads MNHEY; CDR2 reads SVGAGI. CDR3 length: 14 residues. Between the trimmed V and J ends, which lost 5 bases and 5 bases, there was a span of 12 bases. The CDR3 here is CASSRGGATGELFF. The DNA for the CDR3 is TGTGCCAGCAGTAGAGGGGGGGCAACCGGGGAGCTGTTTTTT.

This chain's CDR3 is CASSIRGISYEQYF. CDR3 nucleotides: TGTGCCAGTAGTATACGGGGGATCTCCTACGAGCAGTACTTC. The V gene is TRBV19, the J gene TRBJ2-7; D possibly corresponds to TRBD2 (6 bases). CDR1 LNHDA and CDR2 SQIVND come from the germline V gene (reference sequence). V lost 2 bases and J lost 0, with 8 bases in between. The CDR3 length is 14 residues.

The rearrangement joins TRBV4-2 to TRBJ2-5, with 11 bases matching TRBD1. Germline-derived CDR1 and CDR2 are LGHNA and YNFKEQ. This CDR3 spans 15 amino acids. Trimming at V came to 3 bases and at J to 5 bases, leaving 5 bases not matched to a gene. Here the CDR3 reads CASSHGTGGFETQYF. In DNA form, the CDR3 reads TGTGCCAGCAGCCACGGGACAGGGGGTTTTGAGACCCAGTACTTC.

The chain has TRBV28 and TRBJ1-2; 7 bases align to TRBD1. Germline V gives CDR1 MDHEN, CDR2 SYDVKM. The CDR3 is 14 residues long. The trim removed 4 bases at V and 5 bases at J, leaving 7 bases unmatched. DNA for the CDR3: TGTGCCAGCAGTTCCCTAGACAGGGATTATGGCTACACCTTC. The encoded protein is CASSSLDRDYGYTF.

The chain uses TRBV2 and TRBJ2-1; no firm D call. Trimming removed 5 bases at V and 6 bases at J, with 23 bases between. This CDR3 contains 17 residues. Germline loops: CDR1 SNHLY, CDR2 FYNNEI. The CDR3 region is CASSRFAPLSGRNEQFF. CDR3 DNA sequence: TGTGCCAGCAGTCGGTTTGCCCCTCTGTCAGGTCGCAATGAGCAGTTCTTC.

This clone has more than one count but fewer than ten. This chain connects TRBV7-3 to TRBJ2-7, with D maybe TRBD2 (6 bases). V lost 5 bases and J 2 bases, leaving 16 bases between the germline ends. The CDR3 is made up of 15 amino acids. Per the germline V gene, CDR1 is SGHTA and CDR2 is FQGTGA. The CDR3 loop is CASSPLGGITYEQYF. In DNA, the CDR3 is TGTGCCAGCAGCCCGCTCGGAGGGATAACCTACGAGCAGTACTTC.

The chain combines TRBV4-3 with TRBJ1-2; a weak D match, TRBD1 (5 bases). This CDR3 region has 12 residues. Germline CDR1 LGHNA, CDR2 YSLEER. Trimming left V 1 base short and J 7 bases short, with 7 bases between. The CDR3 protein is CASSQGTSGYTF. The DNA for the CDR3 is TGCGCCAGCAGCCAAGGGACAAGTGGCTACACCTTC.

This clone was observed a few times. The rearrangement joins TRBV11-1 to TRBJ2-7; the D gene is possibly TRBD2 (6 bases). This CDR3 contains 16 residues. The germline V and J ends were trimmed by 0 bases and 2 bases, with 14 bases remaining between them. CDR1 is SGHAT and CDR2 is FQDESV in the germline V gene (reference sequence). This chain's CDR3 is CASSLATGLIAYEQYF. CDR3 nucleotides: TGTGCCAGCAGCTTAGCAACGGGACTGATAGCCTACGAGCAGTACTTC.

The J gene is TRBJ1-5, the V gene TRBV19; D possibly corresponds to TRBD1 (5 bases). CDR1 LNHDA and CDR2 SQIVND come from the germline V gene (reference sequence). CDR3 length: 17 amino acids. The V and J ends lost 5 bases and 1 base respectively, with 18 bases between them. The CDR3: CASSPWEAGRSNQPQHF. CDR3 nucleotide sequence: TGTGCCAGTAGTCCTTGGGAGGCAGGGAGAAGCAATCAGCCCCAGCATTTT.

The chain couples TRBV29-1 to TRBJ2-3; 9 nucleotides line up with TRBD2. V gave up 1 base and J gave up 5 bases; unmatched junction bases: 4. The length of the CDR3 is 14 residues. Germline V gives CDR1 SQVTM, CDR2 ANQGSEA. CDR3 DNA: TGCAGCGTTGAAGGAGGACTAGCGCTAGATACGCAGTATTTT. Translated, it gives CSVEGGLALDTQYF.

This clone has just one count. The V gene is TRBV5-1, the J gene TRBJ2-6, with a possible D match to TRBD1 (7 bases). The germline V gene has CDR1 SGHRS and CDR2 YFSETQ. V was cut by 0 bases and J by 7 bases, with 14 bases left in between. This CDR3 is built from 16 residues. Here the CDR3 reads CASSLAQGRGANVLTF. CDR3 nucleotide sequence: TGCGCCAGCAGCTTGGCACAGGGGCGGGGAGCCAACGTCCTGACTTTC.

The chain links TRBV12-5 to TRBJ1-5; D is ambiguous. Germline assignment: CDR1 LGHNT and CDR2 FRNRAP. The length of the CDR3 is 12 residues. V was cut by 7 bases and J by 6 bases, with 10 bases left in between. This CDR3 is CASVSESQPQHF. CDR3 in DNA: TGTGCTAGTGTATCGGAGAGTCAGCCCCAGCATTTT.